The clone carrying this T cell receptor beta chain was counted many times. Germline trimming cut 4 bases from V and 4 bases from J; bases unmatched to any gene: 4. The germline CDR1 and CDR2 sequences are LGHNA and YSLEER. The CDR3 contains 14 residues. TCRdb reanalysed the PCR reads using MiXCR and keeps one entry per CDR3 protein. In the table there are around 480,000 distinct CDR3 sequences, 20% to 25% of which are singletons. Naive CD8 libraries used roughly 17,000 to 1,000,000 sorted cells and 10%, 30% or 50% RNA. The data originate from a study of molecular identifiers for immune sequencing clone quantification.

The sequence came from a human donor in good health. Some libraries in this study had Jurkat cell RNA spiked in. The V call is TRBV4-3, the J call TRBJ2-7, with 10 nucleotides matching TRBD1. Material: naive CD8+ T cells from blood, with Jurkat cell RNA spiked in. Subset noted: FACS-sorted CD8+CD4-CCR7+CD45RA+ naive T cells. The CDR3 nucleotides read TGCGCCAGCAGCCCGACAGGGGGCGAATACGAGCAGTACTTC. Translation: CASSPTGGEYEQYF.